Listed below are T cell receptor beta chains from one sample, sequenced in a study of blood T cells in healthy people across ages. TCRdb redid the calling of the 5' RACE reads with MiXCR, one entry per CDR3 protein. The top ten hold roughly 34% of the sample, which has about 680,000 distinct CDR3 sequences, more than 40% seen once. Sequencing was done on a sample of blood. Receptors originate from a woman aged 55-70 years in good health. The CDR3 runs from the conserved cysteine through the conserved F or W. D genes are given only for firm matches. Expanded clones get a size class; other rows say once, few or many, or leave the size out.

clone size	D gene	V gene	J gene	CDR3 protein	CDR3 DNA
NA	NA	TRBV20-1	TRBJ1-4	CSARGDATNEKLFF	TGCAGTGCTCGGGGGGATGCCACTAATGAAAAACTGTTTTTT
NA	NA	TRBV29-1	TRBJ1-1	CSVRRGPNTEAFF	TGCAGCGTCCGCAGGGGACCGAACACTGAAGCTTTCTTT
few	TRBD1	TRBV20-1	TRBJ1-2	CSARRPQAGTGASSYTF	TGCAGTGCTAGAAGGCCGCAGGCCGGGACAGGGGCTAGTAGCTACACCTTC
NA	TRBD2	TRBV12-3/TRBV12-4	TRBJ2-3	CASSLGTSGRTDTQYF	TGTGCCAGCAGTCTCGGGACTAGCGGGAGAACAGATACGCAGTATTTT
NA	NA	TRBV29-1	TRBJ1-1	CSVEEGYGTEAFF	TGCAGCGTTGAAGAAGGGTATGGCACTGAAGCTTTCTTT
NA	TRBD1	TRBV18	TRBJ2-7	CASSPGQGFSYEQYF	TGTGCCAGCTCACCGGGACAGGGTTTCTCCTACGAGCAGTACTTC
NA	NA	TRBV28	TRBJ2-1	CASSHRVHNEQFF	TGTGCCAGCAGTCACAGGGTCCACAATGAGCAGTTCTTC
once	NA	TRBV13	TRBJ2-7	CASRAGQPSYNEQYF	TGTGCCAGCAGGGCGGGACAGCCGTCCTACAATGAGCAGTACTTC
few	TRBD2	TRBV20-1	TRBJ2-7	CSARDALAGGYEQYF	TGCAGTGCTAGAGATGCGCTAGCGGGGGGCTACGAGCAGTACTTC
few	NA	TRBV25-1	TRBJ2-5	CASSEIQGNKETQYF	TGTGCCAGCAGTGAAATTCAAGGAAACAAAGAGACCCAGTACTTC
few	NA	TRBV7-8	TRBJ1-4	CASSVSDALGEKLFF	TGTGCCAGCAGCGTATCGGACGCCTTGGGAGAAAAACTGTTTTTT
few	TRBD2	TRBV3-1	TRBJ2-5	CASSLGLGGLKTQYF	TGTGCCAGCAGCTTAGGACTAGGCGGGTTAAAGACCCAGTACTTC
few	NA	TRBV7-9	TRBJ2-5	CASSLAAGMETQYF	TGTGCCAGCAGCTTAGCGGCAGGGATGGAGACCCAGTACTTC
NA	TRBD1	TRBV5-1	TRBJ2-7	CASSRGQGTNEQYF	TGCGCCAGCAGCCGGGGACAGGGAACCAACGAGCAGTACTTC
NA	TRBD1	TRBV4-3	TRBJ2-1	CASSNRDRPLREQFF	TGCGCCAGCTCGAACCGGGACAGGCCCCTCCGTGAGCAGTTCTTC
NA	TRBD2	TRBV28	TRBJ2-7	CASRDSGTSGYEQYF	TGTGCCAGCAGGGATAGCGGGACTAGCGGGTACGAGCAGTACTTC
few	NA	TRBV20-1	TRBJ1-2	CSARVLNYGYTF	TGCAGTGCTAGAGTATTAAACTATGGCTACACCTTC
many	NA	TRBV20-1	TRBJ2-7	CSARGRTGYEQYF	TGCAGTGCTAGGGGCAGGACGGGGTACGAGCAGTACTTC
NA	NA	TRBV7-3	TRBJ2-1	CASSLGFSSSYNEQFF	TGTGCCAGCAGCTTAGGGTTTAGCAGCTCCTACAATGAGCAGTTCTTC